These 5 T cell receptor beta chains were all obtained from the same sample, sequenced in a study of human T cells and chemical hapten exposure. Time point given: pre-sensitization, week 0. Treatment meaning: therapeutic diphenylcyclopropenone sensitization with weekly scalp DPC. One entry per CDR3 protein, called by TCRdb with MiXCR from the RACE reads. The table includes roughly 380,000 distinct CDR3 sequences, 5.1% detected once. This sample comprised whole blood, obtained in connection with sensitization to the hapten diphenylcyclopropenone (DPC). Every receptor here comes from a woman between 50 and 59 years old with alopecia areata. Some clones in this sample may be carry-over from other donors' samples.

The sample holds a few counts of this clonotype. The rearrangement links TRBV10-3 to TRBJ1-3; D might be TRBD1 (6 bases). The CDR3 loop spans 12 amino acids. Germline CDR1 and CDR2: ENHRY and SYGVKD. DNA for the CDR3: TGTGCGGGGGCCGACTCTGGAAACACCATATATTTT. It is translated as CAGADSGNTIYF.

The chain employs TRBV11-3 and TRBJ2-2; 8 bases fit TRBD1. CDR3 length: 15 residues. Per germline, CDR1 SGHNT and CDR2 YENEEA. The V and J ends lost 5 bases and 6 bases, in that order; junction bases with no gene match: 8. CDR3 region: CASSQGATVAGELFF. The CDR3 DNA reads TGTGCCAGCAGCCAGGGGGCAACGGTAGCCGGGGAGCTGTTTTTT.

There are many counts of this clonotype. The V and J genes are TRBV7-9 and TRBJ2-7; the D is unclear. The CDR3 sequence is 12 residues long. Deletions cut 1 base from V and 12 bases from J, with 13 bases between. Germline V gene lookup returns CDR1 SEHNR and CDR2 FQNEAQ (reference sequence). The CDR3 is CASSLGSLFRYF. The CDR3 coding sequence is TGTGCCAGCAGCTTAGGGTCACTTTTCCGGTACTTC.

This clonotype has ten or more counts. The rearrangement links TRBV5-1 to TRBJ2-2; possibly TRBD1 for D (8 bases). The CDR3 is 13 residues long. Trimming left V 10 bases short and J 5 bases short, with 15 bases between. CDR1 and CDR2 from the germline V gene are SGHRS and YFSETQ. The CDR3 reads CAAGDRPTGELFF. The CDR3 DNA reads TGCGCCGCGGGGGACAGGCCGACCGGGGAGCTGTTTTTT.

The chain uses TRBV6-1 and TRBJ2-3; TRBD2 agrees at 7 bases. This CDR3 is built from 15 residues. The trim removed 10 bases at V and 1 base at J, leaving 11 bases unmatched. The V gene's germline CDR1 is MNHNS and CDR2 SASEGT. CDR3 loop: CATRWGEGRTDTQYF. CDR3 DNA: TGTGCCACAAGATGGGGGGAGGGCCGCACAGATACGCAGTATTTT.